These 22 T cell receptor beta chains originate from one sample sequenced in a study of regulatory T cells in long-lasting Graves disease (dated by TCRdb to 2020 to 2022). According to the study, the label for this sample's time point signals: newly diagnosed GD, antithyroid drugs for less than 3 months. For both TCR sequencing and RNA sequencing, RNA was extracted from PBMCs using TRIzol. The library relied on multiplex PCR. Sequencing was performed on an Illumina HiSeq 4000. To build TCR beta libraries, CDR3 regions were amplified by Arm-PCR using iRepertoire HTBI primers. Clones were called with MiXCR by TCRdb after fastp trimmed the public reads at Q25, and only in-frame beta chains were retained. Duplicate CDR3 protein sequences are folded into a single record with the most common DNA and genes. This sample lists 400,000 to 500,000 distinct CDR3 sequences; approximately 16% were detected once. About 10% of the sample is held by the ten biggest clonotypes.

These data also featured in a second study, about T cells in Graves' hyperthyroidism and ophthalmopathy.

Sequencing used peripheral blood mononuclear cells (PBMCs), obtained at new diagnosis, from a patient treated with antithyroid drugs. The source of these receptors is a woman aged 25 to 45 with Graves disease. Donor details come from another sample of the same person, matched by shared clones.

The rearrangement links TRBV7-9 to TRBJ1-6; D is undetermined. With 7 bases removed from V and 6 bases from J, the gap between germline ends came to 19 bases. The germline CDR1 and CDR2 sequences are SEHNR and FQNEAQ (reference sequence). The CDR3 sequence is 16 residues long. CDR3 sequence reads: CASTKSLGEVNSPLHF. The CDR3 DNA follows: TGTGCCAGCACTAAAAGCCTCGGGGAAGTTAATTCACCCCTCCACTTT.

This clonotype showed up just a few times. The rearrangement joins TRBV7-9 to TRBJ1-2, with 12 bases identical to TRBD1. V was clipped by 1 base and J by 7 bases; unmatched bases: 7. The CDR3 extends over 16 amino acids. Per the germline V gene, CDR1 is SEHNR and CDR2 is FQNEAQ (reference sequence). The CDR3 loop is CASSLGPGDRGLGYTF. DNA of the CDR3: TGTGCCAGCAGCTTAGGTCCTGGGGACAGGGGGCTTGGCTACACCTTC.

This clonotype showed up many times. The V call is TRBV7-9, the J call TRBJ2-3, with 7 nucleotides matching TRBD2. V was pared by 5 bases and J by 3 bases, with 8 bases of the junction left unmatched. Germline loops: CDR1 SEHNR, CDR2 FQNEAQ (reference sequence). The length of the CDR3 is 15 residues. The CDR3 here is CASSGEWGGTDTQYF. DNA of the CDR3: TGTGCCAGCAGCGGGGAGTGGGGGGGGACAGATACGCAGTATTTT.

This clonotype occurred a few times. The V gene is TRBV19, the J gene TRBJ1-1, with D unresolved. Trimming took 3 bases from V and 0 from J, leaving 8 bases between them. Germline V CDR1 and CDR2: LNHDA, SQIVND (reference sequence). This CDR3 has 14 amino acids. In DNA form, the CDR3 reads TGTGCCAGTAGTATGCCAGGCCTGAACACTGAAGCTTTCTTT. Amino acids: CASSMPGLNTEAFF.

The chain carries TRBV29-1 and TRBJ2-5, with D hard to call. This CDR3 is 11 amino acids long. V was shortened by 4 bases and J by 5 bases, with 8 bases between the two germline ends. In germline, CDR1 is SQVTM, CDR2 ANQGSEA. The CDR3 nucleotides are TGCAGCGTTGGTGATTGGGAGACCCAGTACTTC. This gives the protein CSVGDWETQYF.

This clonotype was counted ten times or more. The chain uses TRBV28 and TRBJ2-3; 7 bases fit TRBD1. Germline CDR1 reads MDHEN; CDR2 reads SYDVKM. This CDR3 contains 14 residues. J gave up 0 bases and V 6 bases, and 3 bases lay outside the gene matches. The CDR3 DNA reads TGTGCCAGCAGGCTAGGGGGCAGCACAGATACGCAGTATTTT. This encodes CASRLGGSTDTQYF.

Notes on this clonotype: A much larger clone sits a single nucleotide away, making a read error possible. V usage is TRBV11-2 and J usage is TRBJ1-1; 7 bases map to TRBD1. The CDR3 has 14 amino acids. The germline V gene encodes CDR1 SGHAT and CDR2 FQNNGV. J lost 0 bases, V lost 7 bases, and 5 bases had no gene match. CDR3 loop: CASTPGQMNTEAFF. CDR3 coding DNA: TGTGCCAGCACCCCGGGACAGATGAACACTGAAGCTTTCTTT. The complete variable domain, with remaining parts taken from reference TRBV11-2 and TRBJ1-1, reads EAGVAQSPRYKIIEKRQSVAFWCNPISGHATLYWYQQILGQGPKLLIQFQNNGVVDDSQLPKDRFSAERLKGVDSTLKIQPAKLEDSAVYLCASTPGQMNTEAFFGQGTRLTVV.

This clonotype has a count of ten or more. The CDR3 bases are TGTGCCAGCAGCCATGGAAACACCATATATTTT. It encodes CASSHGNTIYF. The chain employs TRBV3-1 and TRBJ1-3; no clear D gene. From germline, CDR1 is LGHDT and CDR2 YNNKEL (reference sequence). The CDR3 extends over 11 amino acids. Trimming took 3 bases from V and 3 from J, leaving 0 bases between them.

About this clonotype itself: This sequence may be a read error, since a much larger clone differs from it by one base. CDR3 nucleotides: TGTGCCGGCAGTCCCGGACAGCCTAGGGCATATGGCTACACCTTC. This translates into CAGSPGQPRAYGYTF. This chain joins TRBV28 and TRBJ1-2; D is perhaps TRBD1 (6 bases). The length of the CDR3 is 15 residues. Germline V lookup: CDR1 MDHEN, CDR2 SYDVKM.

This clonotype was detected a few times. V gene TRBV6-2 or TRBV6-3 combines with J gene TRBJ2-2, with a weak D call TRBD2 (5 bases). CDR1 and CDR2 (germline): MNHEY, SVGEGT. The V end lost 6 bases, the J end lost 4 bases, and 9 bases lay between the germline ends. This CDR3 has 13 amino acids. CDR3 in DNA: TGTGCCAGCAGGGTTGAGGGCACCGGGGAGCTGTTTTTT. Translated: CASRVEGTGELFF.

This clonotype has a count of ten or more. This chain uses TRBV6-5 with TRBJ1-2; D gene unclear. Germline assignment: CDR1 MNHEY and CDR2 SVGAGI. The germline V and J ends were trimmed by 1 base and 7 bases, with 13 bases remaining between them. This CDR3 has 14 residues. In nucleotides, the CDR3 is TGTGCCAGCAGTTACTTGGGCTCTCCCTTTGGCTACACCTTC. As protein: CASSYLGSPFGYTF.

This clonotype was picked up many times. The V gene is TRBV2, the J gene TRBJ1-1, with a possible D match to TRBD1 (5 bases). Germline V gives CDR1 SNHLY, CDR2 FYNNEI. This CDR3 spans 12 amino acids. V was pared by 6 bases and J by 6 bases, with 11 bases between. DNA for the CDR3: TGTGCCAGCAGGACCGGGGGGGCTGAAGCTTTCTTT. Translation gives CASRTGGAEAFF.

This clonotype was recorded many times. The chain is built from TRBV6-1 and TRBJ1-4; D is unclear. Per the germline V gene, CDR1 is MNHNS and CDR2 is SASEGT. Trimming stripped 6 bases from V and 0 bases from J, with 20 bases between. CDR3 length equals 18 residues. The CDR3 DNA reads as TGTGCCAGCAGAATCACCGGAGGGATCCCCACAACTAATGAAAAACTGTTTTTT. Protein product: CASRITGGIPTTNEKLFF.

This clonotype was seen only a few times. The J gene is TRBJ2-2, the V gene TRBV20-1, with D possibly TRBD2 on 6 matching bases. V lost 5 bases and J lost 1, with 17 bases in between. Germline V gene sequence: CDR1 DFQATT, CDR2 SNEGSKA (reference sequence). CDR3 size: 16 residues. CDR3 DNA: TGCAGTGCTCCACGTCTCGGCGGGATGAACACCGGGGAGCTGTTTTTT. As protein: CSAPRLGGMNTGELFF.

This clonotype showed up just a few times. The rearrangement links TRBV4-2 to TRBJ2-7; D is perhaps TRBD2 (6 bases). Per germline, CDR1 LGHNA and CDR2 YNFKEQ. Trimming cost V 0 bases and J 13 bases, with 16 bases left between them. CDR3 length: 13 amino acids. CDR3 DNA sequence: TGTGCCAGCAGCCAAGAAAGAATGGACTACACTTACTTC. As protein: CASSQERMDYTYF.

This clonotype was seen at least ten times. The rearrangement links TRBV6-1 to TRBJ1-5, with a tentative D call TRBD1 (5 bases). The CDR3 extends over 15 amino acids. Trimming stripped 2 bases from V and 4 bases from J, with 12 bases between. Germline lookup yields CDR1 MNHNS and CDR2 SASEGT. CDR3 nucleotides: TGTGCCAGCAGTGAACGGGGGACGACAAATCAGCCCCAGCATTTT. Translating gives CASSERGTTNQPQHF.

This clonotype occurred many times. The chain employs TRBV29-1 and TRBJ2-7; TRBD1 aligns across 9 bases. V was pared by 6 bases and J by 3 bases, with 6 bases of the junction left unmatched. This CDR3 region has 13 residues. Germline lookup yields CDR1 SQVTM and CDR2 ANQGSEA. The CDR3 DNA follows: TGCAGCGTCTACCCGGGACAGGGCTACGAGCAGTACTTC. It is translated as CSVYPGQGYEQYF.

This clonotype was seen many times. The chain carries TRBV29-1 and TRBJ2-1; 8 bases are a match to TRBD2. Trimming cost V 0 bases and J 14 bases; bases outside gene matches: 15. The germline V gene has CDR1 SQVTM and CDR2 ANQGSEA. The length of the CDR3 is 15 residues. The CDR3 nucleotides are TGCAGCGTTGAAGAGGACAGTAGCGGGGCTGAGCTGAAGTTCTTC. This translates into CSVEEDSSGAELKFF.

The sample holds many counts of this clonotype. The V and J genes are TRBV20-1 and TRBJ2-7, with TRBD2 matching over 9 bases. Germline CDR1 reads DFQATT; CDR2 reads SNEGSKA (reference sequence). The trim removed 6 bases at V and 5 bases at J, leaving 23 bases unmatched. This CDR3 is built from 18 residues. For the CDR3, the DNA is TGCAGTGCCCTCCGTGTGGGTAGCGGGAGCCATCCAGGCGACGAGCAGTACTTC. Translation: CSALRVGSGSHPGDEQYF.

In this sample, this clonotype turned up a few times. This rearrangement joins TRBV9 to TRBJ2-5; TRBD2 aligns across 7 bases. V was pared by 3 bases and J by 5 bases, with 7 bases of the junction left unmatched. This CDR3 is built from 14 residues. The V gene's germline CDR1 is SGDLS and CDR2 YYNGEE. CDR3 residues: CASSARGSAETQYF. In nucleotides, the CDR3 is TGTGCCAGCAGCGCCCGCGGGAGCGCGGAGACCCAGTACTTC. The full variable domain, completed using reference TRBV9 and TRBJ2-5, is DSGVTQTPKHLITATGQRVTLRCSPRSGDLSVYWYQQSLDQGLQFLIQYYNGEERAKGNILERFSAQQFPDLHSELNLSSLELGDSALYFCASSARGSAETQYFGPGTRLLVL.

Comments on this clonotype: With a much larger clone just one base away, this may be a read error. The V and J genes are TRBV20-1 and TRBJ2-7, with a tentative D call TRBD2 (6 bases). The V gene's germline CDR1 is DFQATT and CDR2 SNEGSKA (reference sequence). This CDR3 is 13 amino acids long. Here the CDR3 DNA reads TGCAATGCTAGAGGAGAGGGACTGTACGAGCAGTACTTC. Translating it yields CNARGEGLYEQYF.

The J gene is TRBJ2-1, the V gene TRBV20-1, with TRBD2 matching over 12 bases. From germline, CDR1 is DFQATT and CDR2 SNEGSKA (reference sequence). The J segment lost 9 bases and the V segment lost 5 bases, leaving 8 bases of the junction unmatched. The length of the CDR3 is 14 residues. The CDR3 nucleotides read TGCAGTGCTTTGCTAGCGGGAGGGCCTATTGAGCAGTTCTTC. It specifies CSALLAGGPIEQFF.